This is a list of T cell receptor beta chains from one sample in a study of blood T cells in healthy people across ages. TCRdb re-called the 5' RACE reads with MiXCR, one entry per CDR3 protein. Altogether about 640,000 distinct CDR3 sequences are present, roughly 58% being singletons, with the ten largest covering over 30%. The sequencing input was blood. All receptors derive from a man aged 55 to 70 in good health. Each CDR3 is given with its conserved first and last residue. A D gene is named only where the DNA matches it firmly. A clone size is listed for some rows: how often the clone was seen (once, few, many), or a class if it is expanded.

TRBJ1-6	NA	TRBV5-1	TRBD1	CASSTGQRGDSPLHF	TGCGCCAGCAGCACGGGACAGCGGGGGGACTCACCCCTCCACTTT
TRBJ2-3	NA	TRBV25-1	TRBD1	CASSAPDRGTDTQYF	TGTGCCAGCAGCGCCCCGGACAGGGGAACAGATACGCAGTATTTT
TRBJ1-2	NA	TRBV20-1	TRBD1	CSAPAGQQHGYTF	TGCAGTGCTCCCGCGGGACAGCAGCATGGCTACACCTTC
TRBJ2-7	NA	TRBV3-1	NA	CASSQDVNTYEQYF	TGTGCCAGCAGCCAAGATGTAAATACCTACGAGCAGTACTTC
TRBJ1-2	NA	TRBV9	NA	CAGTLTLSTIGYTF	TGTGCCGGCACCCTCACACTCTCGACGATTGGCTACACCTTC
TRBJ2-7	NA	TRBV5-1	NA	CASSPIGGPSYEQYF	TGCGCCAGCAGCCCCATCGGGGGCCCCTCCTACGAGCAGTACTTC
TRBJ2-6	NA	TRBV12-3/TRBV12-4	NA	CASSFRGTSGANVLTF	TGTGCCAGCAGTTTTCGGGGCACCTCTGGGGCCAACGTCCTGACTTTC
TRBJ1-4	NA	TRBV6-5	NA	CASRNPGVEKLFF	TGTGCCAGCAGGAATCCAGGGGTGGAAAAACTGTTTTTT
TRBJ1-2	NA	TRBV20-1	NA	CSARGLQISSNYGYTF	TGCAGTGCTAGAGGCCTGCAAATATCTTCTAACTATGGCTACACCTTC
TRBJ2-1	NA	TRBV7-2	NA	CASSLYVGGPYNEQFF	TGTGCCAGCAGCTTATATGTGGGGGGGCCCTACAATGAGCAGTTCTTC
TRBJ2-1	NA	TRBV9	NA	CASSVGSNSYNEQFF	TGTGCCAGCAGCGTAGGTTCTAACTCCTACAATGAGCAGTTCTTC
TRBJ1-4	few	TRBV18	NA	CASSPGRTNEKLFF	TGTGCCAGCAGCCCAGGGCGGACTAATGAAAAACTGTTTTTT
TRBJ2-3	NA	TRBV2	NA	CASQNTGTQYF	TGTGCCAGCCAGAATACGGGCACGCAGTATTTT
TRBJ2-2	NA	TRBV18	NA	CASSPPRLAYGTGELFF	TGTGCCAGCTCACCACCGAGGCTAGCTTATGGCACCGGGGAGCTGTTTTTT
TRBJ2-5	NA	TRBV14	TRBD2	CASSHGLAETQYF	TGTGCCAGCAGCCACGGGCTAGCGGAAACCCAGTACTTC
TRBJ2-6	NA	TRBV5-1	NA	CASSLVGRANVLTF	TGCGCCAGCAGCTTGGTTGGCCGGGCCAACGTCCTGACTTTC
TRBJ1-6	NA	TRBV20-1	TRBD1	CSAPRQGPYNSPLHF	TGCAGTGCCCCACGACAGGGCCCCTATAATTCACCCCTCCACTTT
TRBJ1-1	once	TRBV6-6	NA	CASSHQFVTTEAFF	TGTGCCAGCAGTCACCAATTCGTCACCACTGAAGCTTTCTTT
TRBJ2-7	NA	TRBV10-3	NA	CAISDPGRYEQYF	TGTGCCATCAGTGACCCAGGGAGGTACGAGCAGTACTTC
TRBJ2-5	many	TRBV7-2	NA	CASSLTTLAWETQYF	TGTGCCAGCAGCCTAACGACTCTAGCATGGGAGACCCAGTACTTC
TRBJ2-5	NA	TRBV9	NA	CASSVALRGQETQYF	TGTGCCAGCAGCGTAGCTCTCCGCGGCCAAGAGACCCAGTACTTC
TRBJ2-2	few	TRBV25-1	TRBD2	CASSSQRAGGAGELFF	TGTGCCAGCAGTTCCCAGAGGGCGGGGGGAGCCGGGGAGCTGTTTTTT
TRBJ1-1	NA	TRBV12-5	TRBD1	CASGLEDRWAEAFF	TGTGCTAGTGGTTTGGAGGACAGGTGGGCTGAAGCTTTCTTT
TRBJ2-5	NA	TRBV29-1	TRBD1	CSVGVTGVGETQYF	TGCAGCGTTGGAGTAACAGGGGTTGGCGAGACCCAGTACTTC
TRBJ1-2	NA	TRBV18	NA	CASSLGAPGPYGYTF	TGTGCCAGCTCACTGGGTGCGCCCGGACCCTATGGCTACACCTTC
TRBJ2-1	NA	TRBV20-1	NA	CSESGGNNEQFF	TGCAGTGAGAGCGGAGGTAACAATGAGCAGTTCTTC
TRBJ2-1	NA	TRBV28	TRBD2	CASSLVVAGGRCEQFF	TGTGCCAGCAGTTTAGTAGTAGCGGGGGGGCGCTGTGAGCAGTTCTTC
TRBJ1-2	few	TRBV7-9	NA	CASSLNDYGYTF	TGTGCCAGCAGCTTAAACGACTATGGCTACACCTTC
TRBJ1-2	NA	TRBV5-1	TRBD1	CASSLDRGSYGYTF	TGCGCCAGCAGCCTAGACAGGGGGAGCTATGGCTACACCTTC
TRBJ2-1	few	TRBV20-1	NA	CSARRSGPGEQFF	TGCAGTGCTAGAAGGAGCGGCCCGGGGGAGCAGTTCTTC
TRBJ2-3	NA	TRBV20-1	NA	CSARISGGRGKTDTQYF	TGCAGTGCTAGGATATCGGGAGGCAGGGGGAAAACAGATACGCAGTATTTT
TRBJ2-2	NA	TRBV29-1	NA	CSVEDRGSNTGELFF	TGCAGCGTTGAAGATCGGGGCAGTAACACCGGGGAGCTGTTTTTT
TRBJ2-3	NA	TRBV7-9	NA	CASSLRQPSTDTQYF	TGTGCCAGCAGCTTAAGGCAGCCTAGCACAGATACGCAGTATTTT
TRBJ2-7	NA	TRBV5-1	TRBD1	CASSLGTGINEQYF	TGCGCCAGCAGCTTGGGGACAGGGATCAACGAGCAGTACTTC
TRBJ2-1	NA	TRBV7-2	NA	CASSPRGSYNEQFF	TGTGCCAGCAGCCCCCGGGGCTCCTACAATGAGCAGTTCTTC
TRBJ1-5	NA	TRBV18	NA	CASSPSDFNQPQHF	TGTGCCAGCTCACCATCAGATTTCAATCAGCCCCAGCATTTT
TRBJ2-1	NA	TRBV20-1	TRBD2	CSALAGGTYNEQFF	TGCAGTGCCCTAGCGGGGGGCACCTACAATGAGCAGTTCTTC
TRBJ1-4	once	TRBV9	NA	CARSTGAGSEKLFF	TGTGCCCGCAGCACCGGGGCAGGGTCTGAAAAACTGTTTTTT
TRBJ2-7	NA	TRBV6-2/TRBV6-3	NA	CASSYSGTEQYF	TGTGCCAGCAGTTACTCAGGCACCGAGCAGTACTTC
TRBJ1-2	many	TRBV4-1	TRBD1	CASSQAAGTGAGYTF	TGCGCCAGCAGCCAAGCCGCCGGGACAGGGGCTGGCTACACCTTC
TRBJ1-6	NA	TRBV28	NA	CASSSPASPESDNSPLHF	TGTGCCAGCAGTTCCCCGGCGAGCCCGGAAAGCGATAATTCACCCCTCCACTTT
TRBJ2-1	NA	TRBV7-9	NA	CASSQTHWSMGEQFF	TGTGCCAGCAGCCAAACCCATTGGAGTATGGGTGAGCAGTTCTTC
TRBJ1-2	NA	TRBV7-9	NA	CASTLRDSGYTF	TGTGCCAGCACCCTTCGCGACTCGGGCTACACCTTC
TRBJ2-1	NA	TRBV6-1	NA	CASSEAGISYNEQFF	TGTGCCAGCAGTGAAGCCGGGATCTCCTACAATGAGCAGTTCTTC
TRBJ2-7	NA	TRBV12-3/TRBV12-4	NA	CASTKSSYEQYF	TGTGCCAGCACCAAGAGTTCCTACGAGCAGTACTTC
TRBJ1-4	NA	TRBV4-2	NA	CASSQVGQTNEKLFF	TGTGCCAGCAGCCAAGTTGGCCAAACTAATGAAAAACTGTTTTTT
TRBJ2-1	few	TRBV20-1	TRBD1	CSARLRDRRGEQFF	TGCAGTGCTAGACTACGGGACAGGCGCGGTGAGCAGTTCTTC
TRBJ1-1	few	TRBV27	NA	CASSLRLNTEAFF	TGTGCCAGCAGTTTAAGGTTGAACACTGAAGCTTTCTTT
TRBJ2-1	NA	TRBV4-1	TRBD2	CASSQEWRAGSEYNEQFF	TGCGCCAGCAGCCAAGAATGGCGAGCGGGGTCGGAATACAATGAGCAGTTCTTC
TRBJ2-7	few	TRBV4-1	TRBD1	CASSQQPGQSYEQYF	TGCGCCAGCAGCCAGCAACCGGGACAGTCCTACGAGCAGTACTTC
TRBJ2-3	NA	TRBV27	NA	CASRSIGSGTDTQYF	TGTGCCAGCAGATCAATAGGGTCGGGCACAGATACGCAGTATTTT
TRBJ2-7	NA	TRBV29-1	TRBD1	CSVGDSRVEQYF	TGCAGCGTTGGGGACAGTCGTGTCGAGCAGTACTTC
TRBJ1-2	NA	TRBV29-1	NA	CSVAISLNYGYTF	TGCAGCGTTGCGATCTCACTTAACTATGGCTACACCTTC
TRBJ2-5	NA	TRBV10-3	TRBD1	CAISVGRGQETQYF	TGTGCCATCAGTGTGGGCAGGGGGCAAGAGACCCAGTACTTC
TRBJ2-1	few	TRBV2	TRBD2	CASSDGGGAGNEQFF	TGTGCCAGCAGTGATGGCGGGGGGGCAGGCAATGAGCAGTTCTTC
TRBJ2-7	NA	TRBV20-1	TRBD1	CSALDGQGYEQYF	TGCAGTGCTCTCGACGGACAGGGCTACGAGCAGTACTTC
TRBJ2-7	NA	TRBV7-9	NA	CASSSLGPEQYF	TGTGCCAGCAGCTCACTCGGTCCTGAGCAGTACTTC
TRBJ2-7	NA	TRBV27	NA	CASPGQRVYEQYF	TGTGCCAGCCCAGGGCAGCGAGTTTACGAGCAGTACTTC
TRBJ2-5	NA	TRBV12-5	NA	CASGNSGVQETQYF	TGTGCTAGTGGGAATTCAGGGGTTCAAGAGACCCAGTACTTC
TRBJ1-2	NA	TRBV2	TRBD1	CASKEQGDYGYTF	TGTGCCAGCAAGGAACAGGGGGACTATGGCTACACCTTC